These T cell receptor beta chains were read from a single sample in a study of T cell changes during pregnancy in multiple sclerosis. Data came from immunoSEQ multiplex PCR; TCRdb stores just in-frame clones and leaves some out. Of about 100,000 clones listed, 85% to 95% are singletons. Sequencing was performed on peripheral blood, taken in the third trimester of pregnancy. The receptor set was obtained from a female donor in good health, enrolled as a control in a pregnancy study. The CDR3 runs from the conserved cysteine through the conserved F or W. Fields, in order: D gene, clone size, V gene, J gene, CDR3 DNA, CDR3 protein. The D gene is left open where the match is weak. Size is stated for part of the rows, as once, few or many counts, or as a class when the clone is expanded.

>TRBD1|-|TRBV4-3|TRBJ1-2
TGCGCCAGCAGCCAAGATCCGGGACAGACGAACTATGGCTACACCTTC
CASSQDPGQTNYGYTF
>-|-|TRBV19|TRBJ2-7
TGTGCCAGTAGTATAGATCGAAGAGGGAGCTACGAGCAGTACTTC
CASSIDRRGSYEQYF
>-|-|TRBV4-2|TRBJ1-1
TGTGCCAGCAGCCAAGAACTCGGGATAATGAACACTGAAGCTTTCTTT
CASSQELGIMNTEAFF
>TRBD1|-|TRBV30|TRBJ2-3
TGTGCCTGGAGTGTCTCCGGGACAGGGGTGGGAGATACGCAGTATTTT
CAWSVSGTGVGDTQYF
>TRBD1|-|TRBV11-1|TRBJ2-5
TGTGCCAGCAGCCCAAGACAGGGGACGGGGGAGACCCAGTACTTC
CASSPRQGTGETQYF
>TRBD1|once|TRBV6-6|TRBJ2-7
TGTGCCAGCAGTTACTCGCACAGGGGAAACGAGCAGTACTTC
CASSYSHRGNEQYF
>-|-|TRBV11-3|TRBJ1-2
TGTGCCAGCAGCTTGGGACACTCACGGGACCCTCTTGTGGACTATGGCTACACCTTC
CASSLGHSRDPLVDYGYTF
>TRBD2|-|TRBV13|TRBJ2-1
TGTGCCAGCAGCTCCCGAATCATAGCGGGGGCCAGGGAAGAGCAGTTCTTC
CASSSRIIAGAREEQFF
>-|-|TRBV4-1|TRBJ1-1
TGCGCCAGCAGCCACAGTACAGGGTCGAACACTGAAGCTTTCTTT
CASSHSTGSNTEAFF
>TRBD1|-|TRBV7-2|TRBJ1-3
TGTGCCAGCAGCAAATCCGGGACAGGGACTGGTTTGAGCGGAAACACCATATATTTT
CASSKSGTGTGLSGNTIYF
>-|-|TRBV5-6|TRBJ1-1
TGTGCCAGCAGCTGGGCAAGTGGTACCGCTGAAGCTTTCTTT
CASSWASGTAEAFF
>TRBD2|-|TRBV9|TRBJ2-7
TGTGCCAGCAGCGAGGGGCCGACTAGCGGGGGAACCTACGAGCAGTACTTC
CASSEGPTSGGTYEQYF
>-|-|TRBV6-1|TRBJ2-3
TGTGCCAGCTTTAAGGCGGGTAGCACAGATACGCAGTATTTT
CASFKAGSTDTQYF
>-|-|TRBV11-1|TRBJ1-1
TGTGCCAGCAGCTCAATGAACACTGAAGCTTTCTTT
CASSSMNTEAFF
>-|-|TRBV11-3|TRBJ1-2
TGTGCCAGCAGCTTATTGAGCACTAACTATGGCTACACCTTC
CASSLLSTNYGYTF
>-|-|TRBV5-1|TRBJ2-1
TGCGCCAGCAGCAACAGGTCCTACAATGAGCAGTTCTTC
CASSNRSYNEQFF
>-|-|TRBV5-4|TRBJ2-3
TGTGCCAGCAGCGTATCTAGCGATAGAGATACGCAGTATTTT
CASSVSSDRDTQYF
>-|-|TRBV5-4|TRBJ1-1
TGTGCCAGCAGCTTATACGGGGGATACACTGAAGCTTTCTTT
CASSLYGGYTEAFF
>TRBD1|-|TRBV2|TRBJ2-2
TGTGCCAGCAGTGAAAGGGGACAGACCACCGGGGAGCTGTTTTTT
CASSERGQTTGELFF
>TRBD1|-|TRBV7-8|TRBJ1-2
TGTGCCAGCAGCTTAGTATCAGGGGGCTATGGCTACACCTTC
CASSLVSGGYGYTF
>TRBD1|-|TRBV7-9|TRBJ1-1
TGTGCCAGCAGCTTACCCCAGGGGGCCTACACTGAAGCTTTCTTT
CASSLPQGAYTEAFF
>TRBD1|once|TRBV6-6|TRBJ1-2
TGTGCCAGCAGTTCCATAGACAGGGGCTATGGCTACACCTTC
CASSSIDRGYGYTF
>TRBD1|-|TRBV6-5|TRBJ1-1
TGTGCCAGCAAACCCTTACAGGGGTTGAACACTGAAGCTTTCTTT
CASKPLQGLNTEAFF
>TRBD1|-|TRBV10-3|TRBJ1-1
TGTGCCATCAGTGACGCAGGGGGTGGGTTCGGTGAAGCTTTCTTT
CAISDAGGGFGEAFF
>-|once|TRBV30|TRBJ2-7
TGTGCCTGGAGTGCGTTTTTAGCTGGCTACGAGCAGTACTTC
CAWSAFLAGYEQYF
>TRBD1|-|TRBV5-1|TRBJ1-4
TGCGCCAGCAGCTTAACCGGGACAGGGGCTGAAAAACTGTTTTTT
CASSLTGTGAEKLFF
>TRBD1|once|TRBV23-1|TRBJ2-2
TGCGCTTGGGACAGGGGAGCGGTCGGGGAGCTGTTTTTT
CAWDRGAVGELFF
>TRBD2|-|TRBV10-1|TRBJ2-1
TGCGCCAGCAGTGAGCCAGGACTAGCGGGGGCATATTACTACAATGAGCAGTTCTTC
CASSEPGLAGAYYYNEQFF
>-|-|TRBV27|TRBJ2-6
TGTGCCAGCAGCTCTGTCCACCTTCAGGGAACTGGGGCCAACGTCCTGACTTTC
CASSSVHLQGTGANVLTF
>TRBD1|-|TRBV4-3|TRBJ2-1
TGCGCCAGCAGCCGACTGACAGGGACAGACAATGAGCAGTTCTTC
CASSRLTGTDNEQFF
>TRBD1|-|TRBV30|TRBJ1-2
TGTGCCTGGAGTGTACAGGGGGGCGGCTACACCTTC
CAWSVQGGGYTF
>-|-|TRBV7-9|TRBJ2-3
TGTGCCAGCAGCAACGAGAATTTAGCAGATACGCAGTATTTT
CASSNENLADTQYF
>TRBD1|once|TRBV9|TRBJ2-7
TGTGCCAGCAGCGGAGGGACAGGGGACTACGAGCAGTACTTC
CASSGGTGDYEQYF
>TRBD1|-|TRBV5-1|TRBJ1-6
TGCGCCAGCAGCCGCCAGGGACAGGATAATTCACCCCTCCACTTT
CASSRQGQDNSPLHF
>-|-|TRBV15|TRBJ2-1
TGTGCCACCAGCAAACGGGTCGGGACTCTTACCTACAATGAGCAGTTCTTC
CATSKRVGTLTYNEQFF
>TRBD1|-|TRBV6-6|TRBJ1-6
TGTGCCAGCAGTTCTAAGACAGGGATGGATTCACCCCTCCACTTT
CASSSKTGMDSPLHF
>-|-|TRBV6-5|TRBJ1-2
TGTGCCAGCAGCCCCAGGACAGCTGGCTACACCTTC
CASSPRTAGYTF
>-|-|TRBV4-1|TRBJ2-7
TGCGCCAGCAGCCAAGTCGAGGGCCTATACGAGCAGTACTTC
CASSQVEGLYEQYF
>-|-|TRBV27|TRBJ1-1
TGTGCCAGCAGACATCAGGGCCCAGCTTTCTTT
CASRHQGPAFF
>-|-|TRBV6-5|TRBJ1-6
TGTGCCAGCAGTTACTATGGCAGGTCTAATTCACCCCTCCACTTT
CASSYYGRSNSPLHF
>-|-|TRBV30|TRBJ2-7
TGTGCCTGGACCCTTTCCGGGTCCGCGGAACAGGCCTACGAGCAGTACTTC
CAWTLSGSAEQAYEQYF
>TRBD1|-|TRBV9|TRBJ1-4
TGTGCCAGCAGCGCCCGGGACAGGGGCCGAAATGAAAAACTGTTTTTT
CASSARDRGRNEKLFF
>TRBD1|-|TRBV9|TRBJ2-6
TGTGCCAGCAGCCCAGGGGGACAGTTTAACTCTGGGGCCAACGTCCTGACTTTC
CASSPGGQFNSGANVLTF
>-|-|TRBV19|TRBJ1-2
TGTGCCAGTAGTATCCCCGGGACTCTTGATGGCTACACCTTC
CASSIPGTLDGYTF
>-|-|TRBV4-2|TRBJ2-4
TGTGCCAGCAGCCAAGATCTAGCAACCAAAAACATTCAGTACTTC
CASSQDLATKNIQYF
>-|-|TRBV5-6|TRBJ1-2
TGTGCCAGCAGCTCCACTCTCCCCTTTAAAGCTAACTATGGCTACACCTTC
CASSSTLPFKANYGYTF
>TRBD1|-|TRBV18|TRBJ1-1
TGTGCCAGCTCACGCGGGACAGGGGAGACTGAAGCTTTCTTT
CASSRGTGETEAFF
>-|-|TRBV10-3|TRBJ2-3
TGTGCCATCAGTGAGTCCCAGGGTACGCAGTATTTT
CAISESQGTQYF
>-|-|TRBV6-4|TRBJ2-1
TGTGCCAGCAGTGACTACCTAGCGAGTGAGCAGTTCTTC
CASSDYLASEQFF
>-|-|TRBV19|TRBJ1-1
TGTGCCAGTAGTATCCCAGGGTTGAACACTGAAGCTTTCTTT
CASSIPGLNTEAFF
>-|-|TRBV29-1|TRBJ2-7
TGCAGCGTTGATAAAAACAAGAACGAGCAGTACTTC
CSVDKNKNEQYF